This TCR beta chain was captured by sequencing in a study of control samples from healthy donors and cancer patients. Sequenced by immunoSEQ multiplex PCR; TCRdb stores in-frame clones only, minus some. The table has 120,000 or so clones, around 87% seen once. Germline V gene lookup returns CDR1 MDHEN and CDR2 SYDVKM. The CDR3 has 16 residues. Trimming took 6 bases from V and 6 from J, leaving 21 bases between them. The TCR originated in a man in his fifties or sixties in good health. The chain is built from TRBV28 and TRBJ1-5; tentatively, D is TRBD1 (6 bases). The sequencing sample was made of blood. CDR3 coding DNA: TGTGCCAGCAGCTTCCGTTCACTTAGGGGGAGTCAGCCCCAGCATTTT. Translating it yields CASSFRSLRGSQPQHF.